This record covers a single T cell receptor beta chain. CDR3 length: 15 amino acids. Germline loops: CDR1 MNHEY, CDR2 SVGEGT. The V end was cut by 6 bases, the J end by 4 bases, with 18 bases between. This specimen comes from a study of blood T cell repertoires in COVID-19. TCRdb's table, derived via immunoSEQ multiplex PCR, lists solely in-frame clones and lacks some. In the table there are 55,000 to 85,000 clones, about 90% of which are singletons. The receptor was derived from a human donor in a cohort sampled during active COVID-19. The sequenced material came from peripheral blood. The chain links TRBV6-2 or TRBV6-3 to TRBJ2-5, with D maybe TRBD2 (7 bases). Here the CDR3 DNA reads TGTGCCAGCAGCTCCCGGGGGGCAGCTTCAGAGACCCAGTACTTC. This encodes CASSSRGAASETQYF.